This T cell receptor beta chain was sequenced for a study of CD8 T cells in ankylosing spondylitis (dated by TCRdb to 2016 to 2017). Background for the entire study: The study profiled T cell receptor beta repertoires in healthy donors and ankylosing spondylitis patients to find disease-linked TCR variants. The whole study cohort included over 85 healthy donors and roughly 24 ankylosing spondylitis patients. Peripheral blood was sampled, and synovial fluid was also collected from ankylosing spondylitis patients.

The reads were generated on an Illumina HiSeq 2500. Quantitative 5'-RACE with molecular barcodes was used to prepare TCR beta libraries. For the original study's pipeline: A new computational method based on a probabilistic model of VDJ rearrangement was used to identify disease-linked TCR variants. Using fastp trimming at Q25 and MiXCR clonotype assembly, TCRdb reanalyzed the public sequencing data and kept in-frame beta chains. Identical CDR3 protein sequences are pooled into one entry, listed with their most common genes and DNA. These V and J calls originate from TCRdb's pipeline instead of the authors' own analysis. The table for this sample lists under 250,000 distinct CDR3 sequences; about 10% of them were counted only once. The ten top clones hold about 6.8% of the sample. The CDR3, cysteine through phenylalanine, is 14 amino acids long. Here the CDR3 DNA is all that survives: 42 bases in frame from base 1. Between the V and J ends, shortened by 2 bases and 8 bases respectively, the junction contains 16 bases. From the germline V gene (reference sequence), CDR1 is DFQATT and CDR2 is SNEGSKA.

Worth noting for this clonotype: The specificity of this receptor is unknown. No per-base quality is available; no much larger clone lies one base away.

The investigation overall reported the following: Significant enrichment of the disease-linked clones was reported in matched synovial fluid samples from ankylosing spondylitis patients. Blood from ankylosing spondylitis patients appeared to be characterized by a TCR beta motif made up of seven or eight highly homologous amino acid variants. Some motif variants had previously been reported in the synovial fluid and blood of reactive arthritis patients, which suggests shared mechanisms of disease initiation. In peripheral blood, the disease-linked clones were found at relatively low frequencies and had a CD8+ phenotype.

Specimen: blood, either unsorted or a sorted T cell fraction (not recorded which). The origin of this receptor is a male donor with ankylosing spondylitis or in good health (not recorded which). This chain joins TRBV20-1 to TRBJ2-1; TRBD1 is possibly the D segment (6 matching bases). In nucleotide form, the sequence is TGCAGTGCTAGATTAACAGGGCGTTTCTATGAGCAGTTCTTC. It codes for CSARLTGRFYEQFF.